This TCR beta chain was obtained from a study of T cell responses to AZD1222 COVID-19 vaccine (dated by TCRdb to the early 2020s). Looking at the study overall: Because spike-specific TCR depth and breadth did not differ between the two schedules, AZD1222 recipients who got a second dose at roughly 4 weeks were pooled with those who got a second dose at roughly 12 weeks. Trial participants were enrolled by age into subgroups of 18-55, 56-69 and 70-plus years, and around 150, 28 and 57 TCR-sequenced participants, respectively, were included in these subgroups. A total of more than 230 trial participants underwent TCR sequencing, of whom nearly 210 had received two doses of AZD1222 and 26 had received two doses of the MenACWY control vaccine.

The CDR3 regions of human TCRbeta chains were analyzed by immunosequencing. The study's processing was this. TCRs in the repertoires were compared against a reference library of SARS-CoV-2-specific TCRs that had been generated with the MIRA antigen-specificity platform. Breadth was defined as the fraction of unique TCRs that were SARS-CoV-2-associated. Depth was defined as the fraction of total T cells that were SARS-CoV-2-associated. Using the MIRA data, each spike-specific TCR was mapped to the spike region that the TCR reacts to and placed in a CD4 or CD8 class. Log10-transformed breadth and depth values were compared by one-way ANOVA with Sidak's multiple comparisons tests. This is the immuneACCESS table as TCRdb keeps it, with only in-frame sequences that have V and J called. A part of the clones is gone; compared with another copy, unresolved V genes explain less than half, and the rest is unexplained. V, J and clone size are taken as reported in that table, and D and trimming were inferred from the DNA itself. The sample records more than 120,000 clones, 85% to 95% of which are singletons. Around 5.4% of the sample lies in the top ten.

Study-level results and caveats: Because no samples from the day 14 peak response were available, repertoires could be characterized only after the peak T cell response. The 56-69-year group was small, and its depth increase did not reach significance, likely because of low power. The vaccine-associated CD4 TCRs covered the entire spike protein, and the dominant responses fell in regions 160-218 and 743-854. Conclusions about previously exposed vaccinees were limited because only six or seven AZD1222 recipients were SARS-CoV-2 seropositive at baseline. Most participants were white British and females outnumbered males, and the authors suggested that clonal diversity may have been underestimated. Reportedly, close to half of the unique spike-specific TCRs recognized epitopes lying outside the regions that are mutated in the B.1.351 and B.1.1.7 variants. Spike-specific TCR breadth and depth rose significantly after two AZD1222 doses compared with day 0 and with MenACWY recipients.

Spanning cysteine to phenylalanine, the CDR3 consists of 16 amino acids. Only the CDR3 portion is preserved as DNA: 48 bases, with reading frame beginning at the first base. V lost 4 bases and J lost 8 bases, and the count of bases not matched to a germline gene is 11. Sequences LNHNV (CDR1) and YYDKDF (CDR2) are obtained from the germline V gene (reference sequence). Taken with the paper, the label for time point translates to: baseline before first vaccination. Samples from vaccinated people were obtained from the UK trials COV001 and COV002, which included a single-blind randomized controlled phase 2/3 trial of AZD1222 (ChAdOx1 nCoV-19) in healthy adults. For TCRbeta chain sequencing, PBMC samples were collected from trial participants at day 0 and at day 28 after the second dose. A word on this clone: Its antigen specificity is not known. The record has no base qualities; no much larger clone is one base away.

The chain joins TRBV15 to TRBJ2-1, with 10 bases aligning to TRBD2. This receptor was obtained from an adult in good health. Source: peripheral blood, taken on day 0 of AZD1222 vaccination. This receptor has the CDR3 CATSTRRTSGAYEQFF. The DNA sequence reads TGTGCCACCAGCACCCGCCGAACTAGCGGGGCCTATGAGCAGTTCTTC.